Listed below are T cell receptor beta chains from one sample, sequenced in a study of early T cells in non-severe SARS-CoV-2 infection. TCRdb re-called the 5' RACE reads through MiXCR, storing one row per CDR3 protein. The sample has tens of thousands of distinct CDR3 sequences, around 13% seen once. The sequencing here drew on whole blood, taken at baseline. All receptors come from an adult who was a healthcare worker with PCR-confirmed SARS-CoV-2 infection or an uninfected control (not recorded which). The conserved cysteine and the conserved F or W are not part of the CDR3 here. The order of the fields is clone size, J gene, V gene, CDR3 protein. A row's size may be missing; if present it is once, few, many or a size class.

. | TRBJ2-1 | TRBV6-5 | ASRPGQGDYNEQF
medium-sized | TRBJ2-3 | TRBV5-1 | ASSPGGPGKGFTDTQY
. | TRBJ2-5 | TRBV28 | ASSFILSREEPKETQY
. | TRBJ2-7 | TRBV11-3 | ASSDGQKQY
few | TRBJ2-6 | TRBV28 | ASQGGGDSGANVLT
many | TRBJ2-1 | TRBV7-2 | ASSFSGLANYNEQF
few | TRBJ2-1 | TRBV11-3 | ASSPRLAGAGEQF
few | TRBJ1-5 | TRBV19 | ASSTSGDYQPQH
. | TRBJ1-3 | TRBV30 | AWSVHTGVSENTIY
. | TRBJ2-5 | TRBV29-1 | SALAGTETQY
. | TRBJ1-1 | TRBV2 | ASSSDNTEAF
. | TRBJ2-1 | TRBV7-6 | ASSLPETDEQF
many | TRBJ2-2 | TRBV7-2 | ASSFGDSTGELF
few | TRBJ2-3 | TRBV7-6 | ASSHLAGEGGDTQY
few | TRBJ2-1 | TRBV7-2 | ASSSPGGGRRNEQF
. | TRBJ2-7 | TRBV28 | ATRPLVGAGGEQY
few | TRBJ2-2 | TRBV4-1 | ASSQATGAANTGELF
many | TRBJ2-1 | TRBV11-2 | ASSFDGATLREQF
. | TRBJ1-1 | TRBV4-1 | ASSQVQGNTEAF
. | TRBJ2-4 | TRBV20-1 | SARALGTLGTKNIQY
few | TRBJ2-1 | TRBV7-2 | ASSILSYNEQF
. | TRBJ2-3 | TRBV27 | ASSLVNTDTQY
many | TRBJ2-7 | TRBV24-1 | ATSDPRDRTYEQY
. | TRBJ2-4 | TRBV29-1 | SVSRGKRDIQY
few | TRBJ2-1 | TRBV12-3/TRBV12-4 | ASSSPREQF
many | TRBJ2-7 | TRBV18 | ASSPRAGVNEQY
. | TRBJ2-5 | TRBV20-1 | SPQLAGGETQY
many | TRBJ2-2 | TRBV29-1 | SARLAGELF
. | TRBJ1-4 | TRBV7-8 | ASSLMGTGDEKLF
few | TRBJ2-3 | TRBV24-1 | ATSDSPGGDTQY
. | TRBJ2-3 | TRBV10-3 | AISESEGGTDTQY
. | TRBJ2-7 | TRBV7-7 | ASSLGAGVNYEQY
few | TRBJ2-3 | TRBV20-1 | SAQHRGKGTDTQY
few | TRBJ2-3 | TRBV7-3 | ASSLGLAGTDTQY
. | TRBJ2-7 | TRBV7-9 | ASSRTGSYEQY
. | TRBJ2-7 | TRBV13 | ASSSAGGLSSYEQY
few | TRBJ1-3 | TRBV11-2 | ASSYDRAGNTIY
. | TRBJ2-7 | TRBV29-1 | SVEAGRGREQY
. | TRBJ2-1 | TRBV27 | ASTPSSGRDNEQF
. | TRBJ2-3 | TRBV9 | ASSAGQGLADTQY